These T cell receptor beta chains were read from a single sample in a study of blood T cell repertoires in COVID-19. Sequencing used immunoSEQ multiplex PCR; TCRdb keeps in-frame clones, though not all of them. In the table there are about 140,000 clones, 76% of which are singletons. The sample comprised peripheral blood. Receptor source: a woman older than 75 with active or convalescent COVID-19. Both conserved end residues are part of each CDR3. D genes are given only for firm matches. A row's size may be missing; if present it is once, few, many or a size class.

size	D	J	V	CDR3	DNA
-	TRBD1	TRBJ2-1	TRBV7-2	CASSLPQGALHNEQFF	TGTGCCAGCAGCTTACCACAGGGGGCCCTCCACAATGAGCAGTTCTTC
-	TRBD2	TRBJ2-1	TRBV5-1	CASSSLAGGPDEQFF	TGCGCCAGCAGCTCTCTAGCGGGGGGCCCGGATGAGCAGTTCTTC
-	-	TRBJ1-6	TRBV5-6	CASSLTVKYSYNSPLHF	TGTGCCAGCAGCTTGACAGTTAAATACTCCTATAATTCACCCCTCCACTTT
-	TRBD1	TRBJ2-1	TRBV15	CATSRAGGLNEQFF	TGTGCCACCAGCAGAGCAGGGGGTCTCAATGAGCAGTTCTTC
-	-	TRBJ1-3	TRBV5-1	CASSLEMAPSGNTIYF	TGCGCCAGCAGCTTGGAGATGGCTCCCTCTGGAAACACCATATATTTT
-	TRBD2	TRBJ2-5	TRBV5-1	CASSLSGGYETQYF	TGCGCCAGCAGCCTCAGCGGGGGGTATGAGACCCAGTACTTC
-	TRBD1	TRBJ2-7	TRBV3-1/TRBV3-2	CASSQGQGGSYEQYF	TGTGCCAGCAGCCAAGGACAGGGGGGGTCCTACGAGCAGTACTTC
-	-	TRBJ1-1	TRBV5-1	CASRSGYLNTEAFF	TGCGCCAGTCGGAGCGGGTACTTGAACACTGAAGCTTTCTTT
few	TRBD2	TRBJ2-1	TRBV5-1	CASSLKASGAGEQFF	TGCGCCAGCAGCTTGAAGGCTAGCGGGGCCGGTGAGCAGTTCTTC
-	-	TRBJ1-1	TRBV13	CASRPAVNWMNTEAFF	TGTGCCAGCAGGCCGGCGGTAAATTGGATGAACACTGAAGCTTTCTTT
-	TRBD1	TRBJ2-5	TRBV5-4	CASSRNDRGLVETQYF	TGTGCCAGCAGCAGAAACGACAGGGGGCTAGTAGAGACCCAGTACTTC
-	TRBD2	TRBJ2-3	TRBV10-1	CASSESMSGGDTQYF	TGCGCCAGCAGTGAGTCGATGAGCGGGGGAGATACGCAGTATTTT
-	TRBD1	TRBJ1-1	TRBV30	CAWRRDSPNTEAFF	TGTGCCTGGAGAAGGGACAGCCCCAACACTGAAGCTTTCTTT
-	TRBD1	TRBJ2-6	TRBV4-3	CASSQDWTGGSGANVLTF	TGCGCCAGCAGCCAAGATTGGACAGGGGGGTCTGGGGCCAACGTCCTGACTTTC
-	-	TRBJ1-1	TRBV7-8	CASSLVASRLLNTEAFF	TGTGCCAGCAGCTTAGTGGCATCGAGACTTCTGAACACTGAAGCTTTCTTT
-	-	TRBJ2-7	TRBV27	CASSLWGRPGQYF	TGTGCCAGCAGTTTATGGGGCAGGCCTGGGCAGTACTTC
-	-	TRBJ2-7	TRBV6-5	CASSSTTGLGAEQYF	TGTGCCAGCAGCTCTACTACAGGGCTGGGGGCCGAGCAGTACTTC
many	-	TRBJ2-2	TRBV5-4	CASSSPQGSANTGELFF	TGTGCCAGCAGCTCGCCACAGGGCAGTGCGAACACCGGGGAGCTGTTTTTT
-	TRBD2	TRBJ2-3	TRBV7-3	CASSLIPGGSTDTQYF	TGTGCCAGCAGCTTAATTCCGGGGGGAAGCACAGATACGCAGTATTTT
-	TRBD1	TRBJ2-5	TRBV30	CAWGEGGIAETQYF	TGTGCCTGGGGCGAAGGGGGCATCGCAGAGACCCAGTACTTC
-	-	TRBJ2-1	TRBV19	CASSDSLPYNEQFF	TGTGCCAGTTCCGACTCGTTGCCCTACAATGAGCAGTTCTTC
-	TRBD1	TRBJ1-1	TRBV19	CASSYGQGTTEAFF	TGTGCCAGTAGTTATGGACAGGGGACGACTGAAGCTTTCTTT
-	-	TRBJ1-6	TRBV7-8	CASSLAGRNFRSPLHF	TGTGCCAGCAGCTTAGCTGGGCGAAATTTCCGTTCACCCCTCCACTTT
-	-	TRBJ1-1	TRBV5-6	CASSLTLEFMNTEAFF	TGTGCCAGCAGCTTGACGTTAGAGTTCATGAACACTGAAGCTTTCTTT
-	-	TRBJ2-2	TRBV9	CASSVATVGAGELFF	TGTGCCAGCAGCGTAGCTACTGTTGGTGCGGGGGAGCTGTTTTTT
-	-	TRBJ1-1	TRBV12-3/TRBV12-4	CASSLRREAFF	TGTGCCAGCAGTTTACGGAGAGAAGCTTTCTTT
-	TRBD1	TRBJ2-2	TRBV9	CASSPGDRSSGELFF	TGTGCCAGCAGCCCCGGGGACAGATCGTCCGGGGAGCTGTTTTTT
-	-	TRBJ1-6	TRBV10-2	CASRSNESPLHF	TGCGCCAGCAGATCGAACGAGTCACCCCTCCACTTT
few	TRBD1	TRBJ2-5	TRBV19	CASSSFRTGAQETQYF	TGTGCCAGTAGTTCATTTCGGACAGGGGCCCAGGAGACCCAGTACTTC
-	TRBD1	TRBJ1-1	TRBV7-2	CASIKGGENTEAFF	TGTGCCAGCATAAAAGGGGGCGAGAACACTGAAGCTTTCTTT
-	TRBD1	TRBJ1-2	TRBV5-5	CASSLVLGQGLGYTF	TGTGCCAGCAGCTTGGTCTTGGGACAGGGCTTGGGCTACACCTTC
-	-	TRBJ1-1	TRBV11-2	CASSWAKNTEAFF	TGTGCCAGCAGCTGGGCAAAGAACACTGAAGCTTTCTTT
-	TRBD1	TRBJ2-1	TRBV7-2	CASSLGDRLYNEQFF	TGTGCCAGCAGCTTAGGGGACAGGCTCTACAATGAGCAGTTCTTC
-	-	TRBJ2-1	TRBV5-6	CASNPNVALTANEQFF	TGTGCCAGCAACCCAAATGTGGCGTTGACAGCCAATGAGCAGTTCTTC
-	-	TRBJ1-1	TRBV25-1	CASSVTKRSEAFF	TGTGCCAGCAGTGTCACCAAGAGGTCTGAAGCTTTCTTT
-	-	TRBJ1-4	TRBV27	CASSFMGGDEKLFF	TGTGCCAGCAGTTTCATGGGAGGGGATGAAAAACTGTTTTTT
-	-	TRBJ2-7	TRBV2	CASRGGTSAYEQYF	TGTGCCAGCAGGGGGGGTACCAGCGCCTACGAGCAGTACTTC
-	-	TRBJ1-2	TRBV2	CASTSDGNYGYTF	TGTGCCAGCACCTCTGACGGGAACTATGGCTACACCTTC
-	-	TRBJ2-7	TRBV2	CASRNNRAGWVAYEQYF	TGTGCCAGCAGGAATAATCGCGCGGGGTGGGTGGCCTACGAGCAGTACTTC
few	-	TRBJ1-2	TRBV20-1	CSASSIHGYTF	TGCAGTGCTAGTTCCATTCATGGCTACACCTTC
-	-	TRBJ2-3	TRBV12-3/TRBV12-4	CASSPQAGQYF	TGTGCCAGCAGTCCCCAGGCAGGGCAGTATTTT
-	-	TRBJ2-1	TRBV12-5	CASGPHYNEQFF	TGTGCTAGTGGCCCCCATTACAATGAGCAGTTCTTC
-	-	TRBJ1-2	TRBV5-1	CASSLGGQTNYGYTF	TGCGCCAGCAGCTTGGGCGGACAGACTAACTATGGCTACACCTTC
-	-	TRBJ2-4	TRBV19	CASSPRTGLIAKNIQYF	TGTGCCAGTAGTCCAAGAACAGGGCTTATAGCCAAAAACATTCAGTACTTC
-	TRBD2	TRBJ2-3	TRBV30	CAWSVRRGGTDTQYF	TGTGCCTGGAGTGTCAGGCGGGGGGGCACAGATACGCAGTATTTT
-	-	TRBJ1-3	TRBV4-2	CASSQVTSSGNTIYF	TGTGCCAGCAGCCAAGTGACAAGCTCTGGAAACACCATATATTTT
-	TRBD1	TRBJ2-2	TRBV7-3	CASSTGQGGPGELFF	TGTGCCAGCAGCACCGGACAGGGAGGTCCCGGGGAGCTGTTTTTT
-	TRBD1	TRBJ2-7	TRBV29-1	CSAYRDRGDTSQYF	TGCAGCGCTTACCGGGACAGGGGAGACACCTCGCAGTACTTC
-	-	TRBJ2-7	TRBV5-8	CASSLLREQYF	TGTGCCAGCAGCTTGCTCCGCGAGCAGTACTTC
-	TRBD1	TRBJ2-1	TRBV3-1/TRBV3-2	CASSRGTASYNEQFF	TGTGCCAGCAGTCGAGGGACAGCCTCCTACAATGAGCAGTTCTTC
-	TRBD1	TRBJ1-5	TRBV6-5	CASRDRGSNQPQHF	TGTGCCAGCAGGGACAGGGGTAGCAATCAGCCCCAGCATTTT
-	TRBD1	TRBJ1-1	TRBV5-1	CASSLSTGGGNTEAFF	TGCGCCAGCAGCTTGAGTACAGGGGGCGGAAACACTGAAGCTTTCTTT
-	TRBD1	TRBJ1-1	TRBV20-1	CSASVTGGTEAFF	TGCAGTGCTAGTGTCACAGGGGGAACTGAAGCTTTCTTT
-	-	TRBJ1-1	TRBV5-1	CASSLAGGTLEAFF	TGCGCCAGCAGCTTGGCGGGAGGGACACTTGAAGCTTTCTTT
-	-	TRBJ1-5	TRBV6-5	CASRLQGSNQPQHF	TGTGCCAGCAGGTTACAGGGATCAAATCAGCCCCAGCATTTT
few	TRBD1	TRBJ1-2	TRBV18	CASSLDRVSGYTF	TGTGCCAGCTCCTTGGACAGGGTGAGCGGCTACACCTTC
-	-	TRBJ1-2	TRBV28	CASSYQTGKMGGYTF	TGTGCCAGCAGTTATCAGACAGGAAAAATGGGTGGCTACACCTTC
-	TRBD1	TRBJ1-5	TRBV4-1	CASSYGTGGDQPQHF	TGCGCCAGCAGCTATGGGACAGGGGGCGATCAGCCCCAGCATTTT
-	-	TRBJ1-4	TRBV3-1/TRBV3-2	CASSQDIGGRGEKLFF	TGTGCCAGCAGCCAAGATATCGGGGGGAGAGGGGAAAAACTGTTTTTT